Listed below are T cell receptor beta chains from one sample, sequenced in a study of T cells in localized non-small cell lung cancer. Profiled with immunoSEQ multiplex PCR; TCRdb holds only in-frame clones, not every one. The data contain fewer than 45,000 clones, about 88% of them seen just once; the ten biggest clones take up roughly 6.9%. Sequenced material: peripheral blood, taken before any cancer treatment. The receptors stem from a woman aged 18 to 55 with stage III lung adenocarcinoma. Both conserved end residues are part of each CDR3. Each record gives: D gene, V gene, clone size, J gene, CDR3 DNA, CDR3 protein. A D gene is named only where the DNA matches it firmly. The size entry is marked missing in some rows and otherwise reads once, few, many or a size class.

TRBD1	TRBV7-9	-	TRBJ2-1	TGTGCCAGCAGGATAGACAGGGTGGGCCGTGAGCAGTTCTTC	CASRIDRVGREQFF
TRBD1	TRBV4-2	-	TRBJ1-5	TGTGCCAGCAGCAGGGGACAGTCACGGGGGGGCAATCAGCCCCAGCATTTT	CASSRGQSRGGNQPQHF
-	TRBV7-3	-	TRBJ1-4	TGTGCCAGCAGCTTTACGGGCCCCAGGCCCGGTTCGGAGTCGGTGTTTTTT	CASSFTGPRPGSESVFF
TRBD1	TRBV19	once	TRBJ1-5	TGTGCCAGTAGTATGGGACCACAGGGGATGGGCAATCAGCCCCAGCATTTT	CASSMGPQGMGNQPQHF
-	TRBV5-1	-	TRBJ2-3	TGCGCCAGCAGACCCAACCTAGGGAGGGGGATTACAGATACGCAGTATTTT	CASRPNLGRGITDTQYF
-	TRBV5-1	-	TRBJ1-6	TGCGCCAGCAGCTTGGACGGGGGTGGGTATAATTCACCCCTCCACTTT	CASSLDGGGYNSPLHF
-	TRBV4-1	-	TRBJ2-5	TGCGCCAGCAGCCAAGATTCGAGGGCAGACCAAGAGACCCAGTACTTC	CASSQDSRADQETQYF
TRBD1	TRBV9	-	TRBJ1-3	TGTGCCAGCAGCGTAAGGGGGCAGGGAGGAAACACCATATATTTT	CASSVRGQGGNTIYF
TRBD1	TRBV6-5	-	TRBJ1-1	TGTGCCATCCGAACAGGGGGGACAACTGAAGCTTTCTTT	CAIRTGGTTEAFF
TRBD2	TRBV4-1	few	TRBJ2-2	TGCGCCAGCAGCTGGGGGATAGGGACTAGAGTTACCGGGGAGCTGTTTTTT	CASSWGIGTRVTGELFF
-	TRBV7-9	-	TRBJ1-2	TGTGCCAGCAGGTCAAGCCGGGACAAGAACTATGGCTACACCTTC	CASRSSRDKNYGYTF
-	TRBV5-4	-	TRBJ2-2	TGTGCCAGCAGCTCTCGGACCGGGGAGCTGTTTTTT	CASSSRTGELFF
TRBD1	TRBV5-1	-	TRBJ1-2	TGCGCCAGCGTCGACAGGGAGAAGGGCGACTATGGCTACACCTTC	CASVDREKGDYGYTF
-	TRBV7-6	few	TRBJ1-6	TGTGCCAGCAGCTCGCGGACGGCAAATTCACCCCTCCACTTT	CASSSRTANSPLHF
TRBD1	TRBV9	-	TRBJ1-1	TGTGCCAGCAACAAAGGGGGCCAAGAGGACACTGAAGCTTTCTTT	CASNKGGQEDTEAFF
-	TRBV2	-	TRBJ1-5	TGTGCCAGCAGTGAGTTCGGGGGGGCGCCGAGCAATCAGCCCCAGCATTTT	CASSEFGGAPSNQPQHF
-	TRBV5-5	-	TRBJ2-2	TGTGCCAGCACTGGGGCGGCAGGGCTTAGGGCCGGGGAGCTGTTTTTT	CASTGAAGLRAGELFF
TRBD2	TRBV5-1	-	TRBJ2-7	TGCGCCAGCAGCTTACAGCCAAGCGGGGACGAGCAGTACTTC	CASSLQPSGDEQYF
-	TRBV2	-	TRBJ2-2	TGTGCCAGCAGTGAAATGGGACGGAACACCGGGGAGCTGTTTTTT	CASSEMGRNTGELFF
-	TRBV19	-	TRBJ2-2	TGTGCCAGTACTGACCCCCCGAACACCGGGGAGCTGTTTTTT	CASTDPPNTGELFF
-	TRBV5-8	-	TRBJ2-5	TGTGCCAGCAGCTTGGCTTTGGGGAGCCAAGAGACCCAGTACTTC	CASSLALGSQETQYF
-	TRBV14	-	TRBJ1-6	TGTGCCAGCAGCTCATGGACCTCGGACAATTCACCCCTCCACTTT	CASSSWTSDNSPLHF
-	TRBV4-2	-	TRBJ1-5	TGTGCCAGCAGCCAAGAGAGAGGTCAGCCCCAGCATTTT	CASSQERGQPQHF
-	TRBV19	once	TRBJ2-3	TGTGCCAGTCTACCCGGGGACCGCACAGATACGCAGTATTTT	CASLPGDRTDTQYF
TRBD2	TRBV9	-	TRBJ2-5	TGTGCCAAGAATGGGGGGGTTCAAGAGACCCAGTACTTC	CAKNGGVQETQYF
TRBD1	TRBV2	-	TRBJ1-6	TGTGCCAGCAAGGGACAGCAAAATTCACCCCTCCACTTT	CASKGQQNSPLHF
TRBD2	TRBV4-1	-	TRBJ2-1	TGCGCCAGCAGCCAAGACCTGGTGCGGACTAGCGGCTACAATGAGCAGTTCTTC	CASSQDLVRTSGYNEQFF
-	TRBV5-4	-	TRBJ2-7	TGTGCCAGCAGCATAGACGGATCCTACGAGCAGTACTTC	CASSIDGSYEQYF
-	TRBV5-6	-	TRBJ1-3	TGTGCCAGCAGCTTGGGGGTAGCGGCGGCATCATCTGGAAACACCATATATTTT	CASSLGVAAASSGNTIYF
-	TRBV5-1	once	TRBJ2-2	TGCGCCAGCAGCCCGGGACACGGGGGCACCGGGGAGCTGTTTTTT	CASSPGHGGTGELFF
-	TRBV7-2	-	TRBJ1-5	TGTGCCAGCAGCTTAAGGCCGAGCCGAAATAGCAATCAGCCCCAGCATTTT	CASSLRPSRNSNQPQHF
-	TRBV3-1/TRBV3-2	-	TRBJ1-1	TGTGTTCTTTCTGAAGCTTTCTTT	CVLSEAFF